This T cell receptor beta chain was profiled in a study of shared clonotypes between healthy human individuals. Trimming removed 6 bases at V and 0 bases at J, with 8 bases between. Germline CDR1 is SNHLY and CDR2 is FYNNEI. The CDR3 is 13 residues long. Study conclusions and caveats: A small donor pool kept down the genetic and exposure-history diversity that was represented.

Concerning this clone: Its matching antigen is unknown.

The assay was immunoSEQ multiplex PCR, and TCRdb's table has in-frame clones only and misses some. Of under 2,000,000 clones listed, roughly 95% are singletons. Positively selected for CCR7, the CD45RO-negative cells used as naive CD8 cells excluded terminally differentiated effector memory CD45RA+ cells. This TCR was sampled from a man younger than 35 in good health. Sequencing used naive CD8+ T cells sorted from blood. J is TRBJ1-1 and V is TRBV2; D is uncertain. CDR3 DNA sequence: TGTGCCAGCAGCCGCGGCATGAACACTGAAGCTTTCTTT. The encoded protein is CASSRGMNTEAFF.